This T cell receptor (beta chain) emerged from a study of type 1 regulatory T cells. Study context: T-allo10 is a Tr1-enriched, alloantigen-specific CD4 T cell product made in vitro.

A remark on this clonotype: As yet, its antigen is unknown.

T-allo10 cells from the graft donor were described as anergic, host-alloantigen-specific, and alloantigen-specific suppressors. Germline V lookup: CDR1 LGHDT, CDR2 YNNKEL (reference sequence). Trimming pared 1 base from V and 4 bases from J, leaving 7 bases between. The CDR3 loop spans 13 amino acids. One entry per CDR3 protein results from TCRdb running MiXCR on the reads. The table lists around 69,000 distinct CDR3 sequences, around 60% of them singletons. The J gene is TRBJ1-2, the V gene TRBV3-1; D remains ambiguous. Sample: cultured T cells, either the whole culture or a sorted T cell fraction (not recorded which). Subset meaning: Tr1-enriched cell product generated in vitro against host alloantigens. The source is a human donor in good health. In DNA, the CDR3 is TGTGCCAGCAGCCAAGCGGTCAGCTATGGCTACACCTTC. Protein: CASSQAVSYGYTF.